This entry lists 29 T cell receptor beta chains sequenced from one sample in a study of T-cell reconstitution after alpha-beta-depleted transplantation in children. Preparation of the TCRbeta library involved a method that used unique molecular identifiers. A single record per CDR3 protein comes from TCRdb applying MiXCR to the PCR reads. The sample holds about 140,000 distinct CDR3 sequences, 8.5% to 10% seen once. The sequenced sample was PBMCs, mostly from graft donor cells, obtained 180 days after TCRalphabeta/CD19-depleted stem cell transplant. All receptors derive from a female patient between 2 and 10 years old who had a stem cell transplant for congenital amegakaryocytic thrombocytopenia, so the T cells may come from the graft donor.

This clonotype was picked up many times. The rearrangement uses TRBV5-1 and TRBJ2-3; D may match TRBD1 or TRBD2 (6 bases each). This CDR3 comprises 16 residues. V gave up 9 bases and J gave up 2 bases, with 22 bases separating them. Germline CDR1 reads SGHRS; CDR2 reads YFSETQ. CDR3 sequence reads: CATGEGGSGLTDTQYF. The CDR3 DNA follows: TGCGCCACCGGAGAAGGGGGGTCGGGGCTCACAGATACGCAGTATTTT.

As to this clonotype: This may come from a read error, since a much larger clone is one base off. The CDR3 end shows no conserved phenylalanine or tryptophan, and so a read error is likely. The chain employs TRBV5-1 and TRBJ1-1; D not resolved. This CDR3 contains 14 residues. Between the trimmed V and J ends, which lost 4 bases and 5 bases, there was a span of 15 bases. CDR1 is SGHRS and CDR2 is YFSETQ in the germline V gene. The CDR3 nucleotides read TGCGCCAGCAGCCATGGCCGGGGAGGGACTGAAGCTTTCCTT. Amino acids: CASSHGRGGTEAFL.

This sequence joins TRBV3-1 and TRBJ1-6; 7 bases align to TRBD1. The CDR3 has 15 amino acids. Germline-derived CDR1 and CDR2 are LGHDT and YNNKEL (reference sequence). The ends lost 5 bases at V and 6 bases at J; junction bases unmatched: 7. The CDR3, as DNA: TGTGCCAGCAGCGGGACAGAACTGGGTAATTCACCCCTCCACTTT. Protein: CASSGTELGNSPLHF.

This clonotype showed up many times. The chain links TRBV9 to TRBJ2-7; 14 bases line up with TRBD2. Losses at the gene ends were 2 bases for V and 4 bases for J; bases not matched to a gene: 2. Germline values: CDR1 SGDLS, CDR2 YYNGEE. The CDR3 totals 15 residues. The CDR3 loop is CASSVGLAGAYEQYF. In nucleotides, the CDR3 is TGTGCCAGCAGCGTGGGACTAGCGGGGGCTTACGAGCAGTACTTC.

This chain links TRBV27 with TRBJ1-5; no definite D call. Germline CDR1 is MNHEY and CDR2 is SMNVEV (reference sequence). The length of the CDR3 is 18 residues. The CDR3 spells CTISLSSQVHYSNQPQHF. Written as DNA, the CDR3 is TGTACCATCAGTTTATCGTCTCAAGTCCATTATAGCAATCAGCCCCAGCATTTT.

In its sample, this clonotype was seen a few times. The V and J genes are TRBV20-1 and TRBJ1-4; 7 bases line up with TRBD1. The V segment lost 6 bases and the J segment 4 bases; nucleotides outside the gene matches: 11. From germline, CDR1 is DFQATT and CDR2 SNEGSKA (reference sequence). This CDR3 contains 15 residues. The CDR3 protein is CSARQPGQNNEKLFF. The CDR3 DNA reads as TGCAGTGCCAGGCAACCGGGACAGAATAATGAAAAACTGTTTTTT.

To note about this clonotype: Mismatch with germline at one junction end may stem from a read error. The V call is TRBV20-1, the J call TRBJ2-2; TRBD2 aligns across 7 bases. The CDR3 length is 15 residues. Germline assignment: CDR1 DFQATT and CDR2 SNEGSKA (reference sequence). CDR3 coding DNA: TGCAGTGCTAGAAGTGCGGGAGAGGACACCTGGGAGCTGTTTTTT. As protein: CSARSAGEDTWELFF.

The chain combines TRBV20-1 with TRBJ1-1; D remains unclear. The germline V and J ends were trimmed by 3 bases and 1 base, with 18 bases remaining between them. The CDR3 sequence is 16 residues long. The germline CDR1 and CDR2 sequences are DFQATT and SNEGSKA (reference sequence). Written as DNA, the CDR3 is TGCAGTGCTAGTGGGTTTTCGGAGTCAGCGAACACTGAAGCTTTCTTT. It yields the protein CSASGFSESANTEAFF.

At least ten counts were recorded for this clonotype. The gene calls are TRBV28 and TRBJ2-3, with a weak D call TRBD2 (6 bases). The CDR3 covers 14 residues. Germline V gene data show CDR1 as MDHEN and CDR2 as SYDVKM. V dropped 11 bases and J dropped 0 bases, with 15 bases sitting between them. CDR3 in DNA: TGTGCCGGTCGTGCGGGAACTAGCACAGATACGCAGTATTTT. Amino acids: CAGRAGTSTDTQYF.

In the case of this clonotype: This may be a read error, as it is one base from a much larger clone. V is TRBV20-1 and J is TRBJ1-3; D may be TRBD1 (5 bases). This CDR3 is built from 19 residues. The V gene's germline CDR1 is DFQATT and CDR2 SNEGSKA (reference sequence). CDR3: CCARDDEFGWQEGRNTIYF. The CDR3 coding sequence is TGCTGTGCTAGAGATGATGAGTTTGGCTGGCAGGAGGGGAGAAACACCATATATTTT.

There are many counts of this clonotype. The genes are TRBV7-9 and TRBJ2-1; D unclear. The V gene's germline CDR1 is SEHNR and CDR2 FQNEAQ (reference sequence). V was shortened by 1 base and J by 6 bases, with 7 bases between the two germline ends. This CDR3 is 13 amino acids long. The CDR3 protein is CASSLGEVNEQFF. CDR3 bases: TGTGCCAGCAGCTTAGGGGAAGTCAATGAGCAGTTCTTC.

There are many counts of this clonotype. The CDR3 nucleotides read TGTGCCAGCAGTTTCTCTCCCCCAGGGGAGGAGCATGGCTACACCTTC. Its translation is CASSFSPPGEEHGYTF. The chain links TRBV28 to TRBJ1-2; perhaps TRBD1 as D (6 bases). Trimming cost V 3 bases and J 6 bases, with 20 bases left between them. The germline V gene encodes CDR1 MDHEN and CDR2 SYDVKM. The CDR3 runs 16 residues.

This clonotype was detected ten times or more. The V and J genes are TRBV5-5 and TRBJ1-1; D gene ambiguous. The germline V and J ends were trimmed by 4 bases and 3 bases, with 10 bases remaining between them. CDR1 is SGHKS, CDR2 YYEKEE, per germline (reference sequence). The CDR3 totals 13 residues. This chain's CDR3 is CASSPLGDTEAFF. CDR3 bases: TGTGCCAGCAGCCCCCTTGGGGACACTGAAGCTTTCTTT. The full variable domain, rest sourced from reference TRBV5-5 and TRBJ1-1, is DAGVTQSPTHLIKTRGQQVTLRCSPISGHKSVSWYQQVLGQGPQFIFQYYEKEERGRGNFPDRFSARQFPNYSSELNVNALLLGDSALYLCASSPLGDTEAFFGQGTRLTVV.

This clonotype was found many times. J is TRBJ2-6 and V is TRBV7-9, with D uncertain. Trimming removed 3 bases at V and 4 bases at J, with 10 bases between. CDR1 SEHNR and CDR2 FQNEAQ come from the germline V gene (reference sequence). The CDR3 runs 15 residues. The CDR3 reads CASSFSFGGANVLTF. For the CDR3, the DNA is TGTGCCAGCAGCTTTTCGTTTGGCGGGGCCAACGTCCTGACTTTC.

This clonotype was detected only a few times. The V call is TRBV12-3 or TRBV12-4, the J call TRBJ1-1; D is ambiguous. V was shortened by 4 bases and J by 0 bases, with 6 bases between the two germline ends. The CDR3 covers 13 residues. The CDR3 nucleotides read TGTGCCAGCAGTTACAGCATGAACACTGAAGCTTTCTTT. This sequence encodes CASSYSMNTEAFF.

This clonotype has more than one count but fewer than ten. J is TRBJ2-2 and V is TRBV20-1; 14 bases map to TRBD2. Germline CDR1 and CDR2: DFQATT and SNEGSKA (reference sequence). V was pared by 5 bases and J by 5 bases, with 4 bases of the junction left unmatched. CDR3 length: 15 amino acids. In nucleotides, the CDR3 is TGCAGTGCTTCCCGGACTAGCGGGAGGACCGGGGAGCTGTTTTTT. This sequence encodes CSASRTSGRTGELFF.

This clonotype was found a few times. This chain connects TRBV7-9 to TRBJ2-7; D unresolved. CDR3 length equals 13 residues. Between the trimmed V and J ends, which lost 2 bases and 3 bases, there was a span of 8 bases. The germline V gene encodes CDR1 SEHNR and CDR2 FQNEAQ (reference sequence). The CDR3 sequence is CASSLRDGYEQYF. CDR3 DNA: TGTGCCAGCAGCTTACGTGACGGCTACGAGCAGTACTTC.

The table lists this clonotype with many counts. The chain recombines TRBV5-1 with TRBJ2-3; maybe TRBD1 (5 bases). CDR3 length: 14 amino acids. The germline V gene has CDR1 SGHRS and CDR2 YFSETQ. Trimming took off 1 base at V and 6 bases at J, with 12 bases between the two ends. CDR3 bases: TGCGCCAGCAGCTTGTATCCAGGGATGGATACGCAGTATTTT. This sequence encodes CASSLYPGMDTQYF.

This clonotype was detected many times. The chain employs TRBV10-3 and TRBJ2-5; 7 bases fit TRBD2. CDR1 is ENHRY, CDR2 SYGVKD, per germline. This CDR3 contains 14 residues. The J segment lost 5 bases and the V segment lost 7 bases, leaving 10 bases of the junction unmatched. CDR3 in amino acids: CAINMAGVGETQYF. CDR3 sequence (DNA): TGTGCCATCAATATGGCGGGAGTGGGGGAGACCCAGTACTTC.

This chain connects TRBV30 to TRBJ2-1; D not resolved. Trimming took 0 bases from V and 8 from J, leaving 14 bases between them. Germline assignment: CDR1 GTSNPN and CDR2 SVGIG (reference sequence). The CDR3 loop spans 14 amino acids. The CDR3 nucleotides read TGTGCCTGGAGTGTAGGTCTTTCGATCCATGAGCAGTTCTTC. It translates to CAWSVGLSIHEQFF.

This clonotype was seen many times. The J gene is TRBJ2-7, the V gene TRBV7-2, with 14 bases aligning to TRBD2. The CDR3 has 15 amino acids. Trimming cost V 5 bases and J 5 bases; bases outside gene matches: 5. Germline CDR1 reads SGHTA; CDR2 reads FQGNSA. Written as DNA, the CDR3 is TGTGCCAGCAGCCCCCGACTAGCGGGGGGGGACGAGCAGTACTTC. Translating it yields CASSPRLAGGDEQYF.

The chain carries TRBV12-3 or TRBV12-4 and TRBJ1-3; D is unclear. The CDR3 is 14 residues long. The V gene lost 6 bases and the J gene lost 3 bases, with 12 bases spanning the gap. CDR3 coding DNA: TGTGCCAGCAGCCCGGCTGCCCATGGAAACACCATATATTTT. Residues: CASSPAAHGNTIYF.

This clonotype was counted ten times or more. The chain couples TRBV18 to TRBJ1-1, with TRBD1 as a possible D gene (5 bases). The V gene lost 0 bases and the J gene lost 8 bases, with 10 bases spanning the gap. The germline CDR1 and CDR2 sequences are KGHSH and LQKENI. The CDR3 has 13 residues. The CDR3 DNA reads as TGTGCCAGCTCACCACCGGGGCAGGGCGAAGCTTTCTTT. This sequence encodes CASSPPGQGEAFF.

At least ten counts were recorded for this clonotype. The chain is built from TRBV28 and TRBJ2-7, with 10 positions matching TRBD2. The ends lost 1 base at V and 5 bases at J; junction bases unmatched: 11. CDR3 size: 17 residues. Germline CDR1 is MDHEN and CDR2 is SYDVKM. CDR3 sequence reads: CASSLSFLAGVPNEQYF. The CDR3 DNA follows: TGTGCCAGCAGTTTATCTTTCCTAGCGGGGGTTCCCAACGAGCAGTACTTC.

This clonotype came up a few times. This chain joins TRBV20-1 and TRBJ2-1; 13 positions agree with TRBD2. This CDR3 contains 17 residues. V lost 1 base and J lost 2; bases outside the gene matches: 5. CDR1 and CDR2 (germline): DFQATT, SNEGSKA (reference sequence). The CDR3 protein is CSARGRLAGGPYNEQFF. CDR3 nucleotide sequence: TGCAGTGCTAGAGGAAGACTAGCGGGAGGACCCTACAATGAGCAGTTCTTC.

This clonotype was observed at least ten times. The V and J genes are TRBV13 and TRBJ2-7; D is uncertain. V lost 3 bases to trimming and J lost 3 bases, with 3 bases between them. The CDR3 loop spans 11 amino acids. Germline assignment: CDR1 PRHDT and CDR2 FYEKMQ (reference sequence). CDR3 loop: CASSLVYEQYF. In DNA, the CDR3 is TGTGCCAGCAGCTTGGTCTACGAGCAGTACTTC. Variable domain in full (rest from reference TRBV13 and TRBJ2-7): AAGVIQSPRHLIKEKRETATLKCYPIPRHDTVYWYQQGPGQDPQFLISFYEKMQSDKGSIPDRFSAQQFSDYHSELNMSSLELGDSALYFCASSLVYEQYFGPGTRLTVT.

In this sample, this clonotype turned up a few times. The chain has TRBV29-1 and TRBJ2-2; 9 bases map to TRBD2. Germline V CDR1 and CDR2: SQVTM, ANQGSEA. The J segment lost 7 bases and the V segment lost 5 bases, leaving 5 bases of the junction unmatched. The CDR3 is made up of 13 amino acids. The CDR3 sequence: CSVLSGSGGELFF. CDR3 in DNA: TGCAGCGTTCTTAGCGGGAGTGGCGGGGAGCTGTTTTTT.

In its sample, this clonotype was seen many times. The chain uses TRBV29-1 and TRBJ1-1; D gene unclear. The V end was cut by 5 bases, the J end by 4 bases, with 20 bases between. Per germline, CDR1 SQVTM and CDR2 ANQGSEA. This CDR3 region has 15 residues. Here the CDR3 DNA reads TGCAGCGTTCCCGGACGTCCGGGGTATGGCACTGAAGCTTTCTTT. It translates to CSVPGRPGYGTEAFF.

J is TRBJ2-7 and V is TRBV4-1, with 11 bases identical to TRBD2. Unmatched junction bases numbered 12, after V lost 2 bases and J lost 6 bases. CDR1 is MGHRA, CDR2 YSYEKL, per germline. There are 17 residues in the CDR3. CDR3 loop: CASSQLLAWTSGREQYF. CDR3 sequence (DNA): TGCGCCAGCAGCCAACTCCTCGCTTGGACTAGCGGGCGCGAGCAGTACTTC.